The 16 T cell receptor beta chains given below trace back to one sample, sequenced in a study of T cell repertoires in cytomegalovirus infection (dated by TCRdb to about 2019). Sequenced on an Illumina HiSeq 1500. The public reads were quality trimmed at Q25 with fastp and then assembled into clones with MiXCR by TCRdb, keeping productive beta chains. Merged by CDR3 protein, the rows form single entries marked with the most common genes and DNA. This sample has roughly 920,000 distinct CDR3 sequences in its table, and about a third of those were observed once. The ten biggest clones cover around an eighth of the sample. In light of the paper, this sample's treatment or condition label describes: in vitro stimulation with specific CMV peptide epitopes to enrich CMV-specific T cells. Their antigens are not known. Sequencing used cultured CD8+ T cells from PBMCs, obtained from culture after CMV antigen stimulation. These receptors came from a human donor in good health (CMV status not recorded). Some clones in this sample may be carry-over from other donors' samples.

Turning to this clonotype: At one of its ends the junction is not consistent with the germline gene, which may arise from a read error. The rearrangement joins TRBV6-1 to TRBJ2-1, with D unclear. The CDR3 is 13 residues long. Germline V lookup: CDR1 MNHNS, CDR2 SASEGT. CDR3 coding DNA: TGTGCCAGCAGAGAAGACGGCTACAATGAGCAGTTCTTC. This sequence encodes CASREDGYNEQFF.

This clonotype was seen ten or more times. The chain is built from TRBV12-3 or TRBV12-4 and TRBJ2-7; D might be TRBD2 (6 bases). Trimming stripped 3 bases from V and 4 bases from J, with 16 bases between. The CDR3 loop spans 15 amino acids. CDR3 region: CASSFRNGGVYEQYF. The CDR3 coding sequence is TGTGCCAGCAGTTTTCGCAACGGGGGAGTATACGAGCAGTACTTC.

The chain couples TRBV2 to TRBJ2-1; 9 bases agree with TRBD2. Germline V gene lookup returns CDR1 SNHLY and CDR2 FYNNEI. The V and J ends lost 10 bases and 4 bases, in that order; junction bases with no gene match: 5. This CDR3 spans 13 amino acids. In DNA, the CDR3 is TGTGCCACACCGGGACTAGCATACAATGAGCAGTTCTTC. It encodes CATPGLAYNEQFF.

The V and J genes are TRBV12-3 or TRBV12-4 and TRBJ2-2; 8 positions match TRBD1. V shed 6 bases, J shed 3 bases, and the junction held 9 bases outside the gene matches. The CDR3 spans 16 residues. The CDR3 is CASRPSGGSDTGELFF. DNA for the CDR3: TGTGCCAGCAGGCCCTCAGGGGGCTCGGACACCGGGGAGCTGTTTTTT.

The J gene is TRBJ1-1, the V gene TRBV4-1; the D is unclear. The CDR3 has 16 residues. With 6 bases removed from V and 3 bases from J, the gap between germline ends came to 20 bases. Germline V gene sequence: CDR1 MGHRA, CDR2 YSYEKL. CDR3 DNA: TGCGCCAGCAGATCCAGCGGCAGCTTTTGGGACACTGAAGCTTTCTTT. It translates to CASRSSGSFWDTEAFF.

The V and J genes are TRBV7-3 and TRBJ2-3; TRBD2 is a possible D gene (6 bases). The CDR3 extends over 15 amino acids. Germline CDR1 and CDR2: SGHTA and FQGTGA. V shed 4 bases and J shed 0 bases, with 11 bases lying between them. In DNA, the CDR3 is TGTGCCAGCAGCTCGCCGGGACTCAGCACAGATACGCAGTATTTT. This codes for CASSSPGLSTDTQYF. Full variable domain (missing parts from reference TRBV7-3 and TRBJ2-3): GAGVSQTPSNKVTEKGKYVELRCDPISGHTALYWYRQSLGQGPEFLIYFQGTGAADDSGLPNDRFFAVRPEGSVSTLKIQRTERGDSAVYLCASSSPGLSTDTQYFGPGTRLTVL.

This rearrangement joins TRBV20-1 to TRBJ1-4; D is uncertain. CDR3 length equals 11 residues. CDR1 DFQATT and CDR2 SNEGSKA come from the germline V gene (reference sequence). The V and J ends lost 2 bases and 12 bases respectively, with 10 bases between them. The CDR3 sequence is CSARHGYELFF. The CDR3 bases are TGCAGTGCTAGACACGGGTACGAACTGTTTTTT.

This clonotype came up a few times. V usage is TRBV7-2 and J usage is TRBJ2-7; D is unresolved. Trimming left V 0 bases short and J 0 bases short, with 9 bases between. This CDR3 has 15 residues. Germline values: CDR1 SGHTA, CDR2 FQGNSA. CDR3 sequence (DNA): TGTGCCAGCAGCTTAGCAGCGAAGAGCTCCTACGAGCAGTACGTC. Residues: CASSLAAKSSYEQYV.

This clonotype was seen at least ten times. CDR3 sequence reads: CASSNGQTRAFF. The DNA of the CDR3 is TGTGCCAGCAGTAACGGACAGACCAGGGCTTTCTTT. The chain carries TRBV12-3 or TRBV12-4 and TRBJ1-1; D possibly corresponds to TRBD1 (6 bases). Trimming removed 5 bases at V and 11 bases at J, with 15 bases between. The CDR3 totals 12 residues.

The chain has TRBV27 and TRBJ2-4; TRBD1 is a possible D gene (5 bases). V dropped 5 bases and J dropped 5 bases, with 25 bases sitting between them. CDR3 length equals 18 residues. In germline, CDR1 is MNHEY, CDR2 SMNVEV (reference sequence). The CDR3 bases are TGTGCCAGCAGTCTAGGGGCCGTCTACCCAAGTCCCCAAAACATTCAGTACTTC. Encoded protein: CASSLGAVYPSPQNIQYF.

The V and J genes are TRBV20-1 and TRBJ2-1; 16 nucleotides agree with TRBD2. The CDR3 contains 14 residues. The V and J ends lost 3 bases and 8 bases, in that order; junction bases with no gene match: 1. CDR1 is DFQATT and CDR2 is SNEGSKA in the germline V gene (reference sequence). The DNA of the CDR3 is TGCAGTGCTAGGGGACTAGCGGGGGGGCATGAGCAGTTCTTC. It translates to CSARGLAGGHEQFF.

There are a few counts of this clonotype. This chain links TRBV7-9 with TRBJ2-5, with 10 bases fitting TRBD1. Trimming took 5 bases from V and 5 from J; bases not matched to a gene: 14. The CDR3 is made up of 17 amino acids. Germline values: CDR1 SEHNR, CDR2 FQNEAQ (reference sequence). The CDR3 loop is CASSVGAGQGVLETQYF. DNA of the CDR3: TGTGCCAGCAGCGTAGGGGCTGGACAGGGGGTATTGGAGACCCAGTACTTC.

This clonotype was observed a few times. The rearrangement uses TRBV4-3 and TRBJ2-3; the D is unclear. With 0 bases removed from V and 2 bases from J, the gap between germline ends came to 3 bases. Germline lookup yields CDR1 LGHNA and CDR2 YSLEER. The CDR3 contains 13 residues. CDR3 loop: CASSQDHTDTQYF. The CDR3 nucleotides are TGCGCCAGCAGCCAAGACCACACAGATACGCAGTATTTT.

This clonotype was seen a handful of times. CDR3 amino acids: CASSLEAGVWAEAFF. The CDR3 DNA is TGTGCCAGCAGCTTAGAAGCAGGGGTGTGGGCTGAAGCTTTCTTT. This chain connects TRBV7-2 to TRBJ1-1; D perhaps matches TRBD1 (6 bases). The germline gives CDR1 SGHTA, CDR2 FQGNSA. V lost 1 base, J lost 6 bases, and 15 bases lay in between. CDR3 length equals 15 residues.

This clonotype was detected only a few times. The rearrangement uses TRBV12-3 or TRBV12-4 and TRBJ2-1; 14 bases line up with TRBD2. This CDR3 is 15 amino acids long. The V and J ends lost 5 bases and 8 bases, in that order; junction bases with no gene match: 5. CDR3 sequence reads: CASSTTSGGAHEQFF. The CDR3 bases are TGTGCCAGCAGTACGACTAGCGGGGGGGCCCATGAGCAGTTCTTC.

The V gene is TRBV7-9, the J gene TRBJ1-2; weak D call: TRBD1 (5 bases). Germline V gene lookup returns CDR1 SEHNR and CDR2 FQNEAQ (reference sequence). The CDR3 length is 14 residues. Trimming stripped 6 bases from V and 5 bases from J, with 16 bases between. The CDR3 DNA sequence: TGTGCCAGCAGGGGGGGAGAGACAGCTTATGGCTACACCTTC. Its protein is CASRGGETAYGYTF.